This T cell receptor (beta chain) was identified in a study of T cell responses to AZD1222 COVID-19 vaccine. Points on this clone: The antigen remains unidentified.

Sequencing was performed with immunoSEQ multiplex PCR; in TCRdb, only in-frame clones are kept and a portion is missing. The sample has about 140,000 clones; about 88% are singletons. V lost 4 bases and J 8 bases, leaving 9 bases between the germline ends. The CDR3 covers 13 residues. Germline assignment: CDR1 SNHLY and CDR2 FYNNEI. Study outcomes and limitations: Spike-specific TCR breadth and depth were elevated following two AZD1222 doses. All repertoire sampling was performed exclusively after the peak T cell response.

The V and J genes are TRBV2 and TRBJ2-6; no clear D. Specimen: peripheral blood, collected 28 days after the second AZD1222 dose. This TCR derives from an adult who received the AZD1222 COVID-19 vaccine. CDR3 sequence reads: CASSGGETNVLTF. CDR3 nucleotide sequence: TGTGCCAGCAGTGGGGGTGAGACCAACGTCCTGACTTTC.